Listed below are T cell receptor beta chains from one sample, sequenced in a study of patients and donors after allogeneic stem cell transplantation. MiXCR was run by TCRdb on the RT-PCR reads, yielding one entry per CDR3 protein. The sample consists of about 230,000 distinct CDR3 sequences, approximately 14% of them appearing once. The sequencing sample was made of blood, either unsorted or a sorted T cell fraction (not recorded which). The receptors stem from a human donor who was either an allogeneic HSCT recipient or a stem cell or donor lymphocyte infusion donor (not recorded which). It is not recorded whose cells these are; they may come from a transplant donor. The CDR3 runs from the conserved cysteine through the conserved F or W. For some rows the clone size is stated as once, few or many, or as a class when expanded; others skip it.

>TRBV20-1|few|14|TRBJ2-5
CSARDMLRGETQYF
>TRBV5-1|many|11|TRBJ1-2
CASSFGFGYTF
>TRBV12-3/TRBV12-4|many|12|TRBJ1-5
CASSSQEPPQHF
>TRBV7-2|few|13|TRBJ1-5
CASSLGGAQPQHF
>TRBV5-1|few|16|TRBJ2-3
CASSQILTGGTDTQYF
>TRBV2|few|17|TRBJ2-3
CASTRLRGTSGRDTQYF
>TRBV7-9|few|15|TRBJ2-5
CASSSRAPTKETQYF
>TRBV6-2/TRBV6-3|few|16|TRBJ1-1
CASSFKPGTGGTEAFF
>TRBV30|NA|15|TRBJ1-6
CAWSSHRGENSPLHF
>TRBV9|many|17|TRBJ1-3
CASSDPAGRSSGNTIYF
>TRBV10-3|NA|15|TRBJ2-7
CAISDPVLRGYEQYF
>TRBV9|few|14|TRBJ1-2
CASTPNPVLQHYTF
>TRBV5-1|many|15|TRBJ2-1
CASSLSGTSRGEQFF